The entry below describes one T cell receptor (beta chain). Its antigen is still unknown. The data originate from a study of Ad26.COV2.S vaccination and SARS-CoV-2 variants. Study information: Enrolled in COV1001, the donor was in the Ad26.COV2.S trial arm, which received the vaccine.

The assay was immunoSEQ multiplex PCR, and TCRdb's table has in-frame clones only and misses some. This table holds 510,000 or so clones, roughly nine tenths found once. Regarding treatment: roughly 20 received Ad26.COV2.S at low or high dose, single or two shots; five or six received placebo; per-sample allocation not given. Following the first vaccine or placebo injection, samples were taken on day 63. Study-wide results and caveats: Non-spike TCR breadth did not differ much between vaccine and placebo recipients.

The CDR3 spans 13 residues. Germline V CDR1 and CDR2: SGHNT, YYREEE (reference sequence). With 1 base removed from V and 4 bases from J, the gap between germline ends came to 8 bases. The rearrangement joins TRBV5-4 to TRBJ1-1, with a tentative D call TRBD1 (5 bases). The sequenced sample was peripheral blood, obtained in a trial of Ad26.COV2.S vaccine versus placebo. The receptor comes from a person aged 18-60 years who received the Ad26.COV2.S COVID-19 vaccine or a placebo. CDR3 loop: CASSLQGTTEAFF. CDR3 nucleotide sequence: TGTGCCAGCAGCTTGCAGGGTACCACTGAAGCTTTCTTT.